The 4 T cell receptor beta chains presented below share a single source sample, sequenced in a study of naive and memory T cell subsets. RNA was extracted from around 2.7 ml of whole blood of healthy adults. Alpha and beta constant region primers primed reverse transcription for blood and skin samples. TCRdb processed the 5' RACE reads anew with MiXCR; each CDR3 protein has one entry. This sample has about 20,000 distinct CDR3 sequences, with about 4% found just once. These receptors originate from a male donor in good health.

This clonotype was counted at least ten times. The genes are TRBV28 and TRBJ1-2; possible D gene TRBD1, 6 bases. From germline, CDR1 is MDHEN and CDR2 SYDVKM. The CDR3 extends over 14 amino acids. The germline V and J ends were trimmed by 5 bases and 4 bases, with 14 bases remaining between them. The CDR3 protein is CASSTGQTAYGYTF. The CDR3, as DNA: TGTGCCAGCAGTACCGGACAGACCGCCTATGGCTACACCTTC.

There are many counts of this clonotype. The V and J genes are TRBV10-3 and TRBJ2-4; 8 nucleotides agree with TRBD1. CDR1 and CDR2 (germline): ENHRY, SYGVKD. The CDR3 has 15 amino acids. With V trimmed by 7 bases and J by 7 bases, 12 bases remained unmatched. CDR3 in amino acids: CAITDGAGGNNIQYF. Written as DNA, the CDR3 is TGTGCCATCACCGATGGGGCAGGGGGCAATAACATTCAGTACTTC.

This clonotype was counted at least ten times. The CDR3 DNA is TGTGCCAGCAGCGTACAGGGGTCCTTGACTGAAGCTTTCTTT. Residues: CASSVQGSLTEAFF. The V gene is TRBV12-3 or TRBV12-4, the J gene TRBJ1-1; TRBD1 matches 7 bases. The CDR3 contains 14 residues. After removal of 6 bases from V and 5 bases from J, the junction contained 9 bases not matched to a gene.

This clonotype was recorded many times. V usage is TRBV12-3 or TRBV12-4 and J usage is TRBJ2-3; D is unresolved. This CDR3 comprises 14 residues. Trimming left V 2 bases short and J 1 base short, with 7 bases between. The CDR3, as DNA: TGTGCCAGCAGTTTAAGTAGAGGCACAGATACGCAGTATTTT. The encoded protein is CASSLSRGTDTQYF.